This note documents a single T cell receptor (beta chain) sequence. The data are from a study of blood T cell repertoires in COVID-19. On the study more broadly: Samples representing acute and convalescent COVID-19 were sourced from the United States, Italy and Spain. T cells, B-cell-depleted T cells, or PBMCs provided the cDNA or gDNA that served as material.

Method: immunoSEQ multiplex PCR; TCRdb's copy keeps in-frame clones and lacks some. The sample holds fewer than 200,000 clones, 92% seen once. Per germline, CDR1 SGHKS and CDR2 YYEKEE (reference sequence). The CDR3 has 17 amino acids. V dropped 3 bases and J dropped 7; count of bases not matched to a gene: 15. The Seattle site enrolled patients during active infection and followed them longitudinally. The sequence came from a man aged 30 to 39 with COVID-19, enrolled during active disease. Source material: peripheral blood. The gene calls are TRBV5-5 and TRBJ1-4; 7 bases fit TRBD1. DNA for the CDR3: TGTGCCAGCAGCTGGGGATTGACAGGGATCAGCGGTGAAAAACTGTTTTTT. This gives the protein CASSWGLTGISGEKLFF.